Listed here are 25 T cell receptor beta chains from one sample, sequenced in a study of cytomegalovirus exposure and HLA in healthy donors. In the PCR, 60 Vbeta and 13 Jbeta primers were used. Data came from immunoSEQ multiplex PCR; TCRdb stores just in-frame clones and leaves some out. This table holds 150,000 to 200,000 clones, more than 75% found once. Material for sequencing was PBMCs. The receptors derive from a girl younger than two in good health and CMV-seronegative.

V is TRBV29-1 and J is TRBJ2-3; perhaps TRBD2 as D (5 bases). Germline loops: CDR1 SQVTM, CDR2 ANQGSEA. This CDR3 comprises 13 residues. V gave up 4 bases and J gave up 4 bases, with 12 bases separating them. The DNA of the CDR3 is TGCAGCGTTGTTGGGAGTTCTCCAGATACGCAGTATTTT. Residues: CSVVGSSPDTQYF.

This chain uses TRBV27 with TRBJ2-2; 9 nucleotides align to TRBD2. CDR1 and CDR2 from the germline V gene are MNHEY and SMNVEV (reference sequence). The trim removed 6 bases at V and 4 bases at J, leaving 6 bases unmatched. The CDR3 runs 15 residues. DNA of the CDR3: TGTGCCAGCAGGTGGCTAGCGGGGATCACCGGGGAGCTGTTTTTT. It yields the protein CASRWLAGITGELFF.

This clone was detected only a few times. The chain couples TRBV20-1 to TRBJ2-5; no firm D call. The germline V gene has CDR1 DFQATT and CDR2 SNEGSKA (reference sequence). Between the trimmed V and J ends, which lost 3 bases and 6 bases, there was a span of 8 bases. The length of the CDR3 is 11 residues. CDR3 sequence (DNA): TGCAGTGCTAGCGTAATTAAGACCCAGTACTTC. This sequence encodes CSASVIKTQYF.

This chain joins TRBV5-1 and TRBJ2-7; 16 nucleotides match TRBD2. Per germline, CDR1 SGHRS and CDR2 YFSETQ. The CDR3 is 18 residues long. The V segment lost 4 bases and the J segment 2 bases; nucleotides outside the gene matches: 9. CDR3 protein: CASSLGTSGGAWTYEQYF. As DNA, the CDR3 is TGCGCCAGCAGCCTAGGGACTAGCGGGGGGGCCTGGACCTACGAGCAGTACTTC.

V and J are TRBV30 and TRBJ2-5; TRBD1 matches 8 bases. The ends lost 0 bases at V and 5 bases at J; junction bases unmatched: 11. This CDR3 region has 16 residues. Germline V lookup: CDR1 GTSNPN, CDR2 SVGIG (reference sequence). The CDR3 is CAWSVGQRTGLETQYF. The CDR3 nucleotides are TGTGCCTGGAGTGTAGGCCAGAGGACAGGGCTTGAGACCCAGTACTTC.

CDR3 residues: CASSGPTSYPGELFF. The CDR3, as DNA: TGTGCCAGCAGCGGGCCTACTAGCTACCCCGGGGAGCTGTTTTTT. V gene TRBV9 combines with J gene TRBJ2-2; weak D call: TRBD2 (6 bases). V was pared by 3 bases and J by 6 bases, with 15 bases between. CDR3 length: 15 residues. From germline, CDR1 is SGDLS and CDR2 YYNGEE.

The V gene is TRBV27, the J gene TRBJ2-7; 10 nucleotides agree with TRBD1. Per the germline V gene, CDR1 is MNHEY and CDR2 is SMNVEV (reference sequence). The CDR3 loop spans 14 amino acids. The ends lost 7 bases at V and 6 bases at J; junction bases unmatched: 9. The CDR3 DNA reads TGTGCCAGCAAGCCGGGACAGGGGTCCGGCGAGCAGTACTTC. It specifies CASKPGQGSGEQYF.

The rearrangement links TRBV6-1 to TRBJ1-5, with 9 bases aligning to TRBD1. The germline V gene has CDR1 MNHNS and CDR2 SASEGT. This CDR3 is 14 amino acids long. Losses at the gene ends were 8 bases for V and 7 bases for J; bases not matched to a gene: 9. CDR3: CASGRQGGKQPQHF. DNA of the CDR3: TGTGCCAGCGGACGACAGGGGGGGAAGCAGCCCCAGCATTTT.

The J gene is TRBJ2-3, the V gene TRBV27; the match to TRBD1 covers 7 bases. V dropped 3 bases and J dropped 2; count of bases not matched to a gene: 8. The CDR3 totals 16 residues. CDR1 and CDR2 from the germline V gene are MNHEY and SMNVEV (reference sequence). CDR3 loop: CASSLFATGNTDTQYF. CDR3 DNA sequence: TGTGCCAGCAGTTTGTTCGCGACAGGGAACACAGATACGCAGTATTTT.

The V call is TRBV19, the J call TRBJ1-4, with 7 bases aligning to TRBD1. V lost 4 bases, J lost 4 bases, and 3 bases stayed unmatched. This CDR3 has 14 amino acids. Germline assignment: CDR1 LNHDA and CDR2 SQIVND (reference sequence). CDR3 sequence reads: CASSRTGDNEKLFF. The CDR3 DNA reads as TGTGCCAGTAGTAGGACAGGCGATAATGAAAAACTGTTTTTT.

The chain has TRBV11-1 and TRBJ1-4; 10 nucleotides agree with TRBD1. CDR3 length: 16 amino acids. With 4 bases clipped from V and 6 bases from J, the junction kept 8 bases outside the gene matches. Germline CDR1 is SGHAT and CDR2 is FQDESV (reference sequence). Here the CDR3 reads CASSSVGDRGDEKLFF. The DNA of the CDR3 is TGTGCCAGCAGCTCCGTCGGGGACAGGGGCGATGAAAAACTGTTTTTT.

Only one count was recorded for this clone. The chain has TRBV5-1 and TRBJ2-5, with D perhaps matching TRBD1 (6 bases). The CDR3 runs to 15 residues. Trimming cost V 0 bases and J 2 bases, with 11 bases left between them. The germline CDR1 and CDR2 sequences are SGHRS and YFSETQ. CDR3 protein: CASSLVGQVQETQYF. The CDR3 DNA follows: TGCGCCAGCAGCTTGGTGGGACAAGTACAAGAGACCCAGTACTTC.

CDR3: CASSPTGGKLFF. Here the CDR3 DNA reads TGTGCCAGCAGCCCCACGGGAGGGAAACTGTTTTTT. The rearrangement joins TRBV4-2 to TRBJ1-4; D gene ambiguous. Deletions cut 4 bases from V and 11 bases from J, with 11 bases between. Germline V gene data show CDR1 as LGHNA and CDR2 as YNFKEQ. The CDR3 is made up of 12 amino acids.

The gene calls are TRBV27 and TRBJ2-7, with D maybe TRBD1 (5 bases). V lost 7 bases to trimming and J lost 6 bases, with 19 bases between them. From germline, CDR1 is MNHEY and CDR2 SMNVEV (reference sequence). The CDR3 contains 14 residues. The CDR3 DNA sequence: TGTGCCAGCACTTTCCTTGGGGCCACTACCGAGCAGTACTTC. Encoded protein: CASTFLGATTEQYF.

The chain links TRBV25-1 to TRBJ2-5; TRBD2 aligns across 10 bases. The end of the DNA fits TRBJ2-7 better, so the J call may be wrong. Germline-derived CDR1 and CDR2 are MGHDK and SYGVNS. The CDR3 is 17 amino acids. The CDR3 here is CASSTPGLASFLGEQYF. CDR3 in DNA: TGTGCCAGCAGTACTCCGGGACTAGCGAGTTTCCTCGGCGAGCAGTACTTC.

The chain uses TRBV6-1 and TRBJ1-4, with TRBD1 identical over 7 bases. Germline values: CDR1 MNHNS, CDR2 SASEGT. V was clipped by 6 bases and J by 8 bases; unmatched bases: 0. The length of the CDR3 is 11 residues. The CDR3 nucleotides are TGTGCCAGCAGGGACAGGGAAAAACTGTTTTTT. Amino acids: CASRDREKLFF.

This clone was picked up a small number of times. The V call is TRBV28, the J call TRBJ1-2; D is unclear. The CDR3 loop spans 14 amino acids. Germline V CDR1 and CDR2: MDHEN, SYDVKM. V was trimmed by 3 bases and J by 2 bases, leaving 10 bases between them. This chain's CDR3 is CASSFGGKNYGYTF. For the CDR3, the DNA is TGTGCCAGCAGTTTTGGCGGGAAGAACTATGGCTACACCTTC.

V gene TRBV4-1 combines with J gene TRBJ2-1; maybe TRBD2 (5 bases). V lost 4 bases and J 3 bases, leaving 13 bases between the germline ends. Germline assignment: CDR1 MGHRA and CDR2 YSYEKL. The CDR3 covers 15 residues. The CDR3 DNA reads TGCGCCAGCAGCCGAGGACTTTCGGTCTACAATGAGCAGTTCTTC. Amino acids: CASSRGLSVYNEQFF.

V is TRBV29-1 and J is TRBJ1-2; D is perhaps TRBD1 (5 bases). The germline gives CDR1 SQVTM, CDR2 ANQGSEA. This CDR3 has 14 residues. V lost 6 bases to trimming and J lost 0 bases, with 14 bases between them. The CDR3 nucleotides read TGCAGCGTGGGGTACACAGGCCCTAACTATGGCTACACCTTC. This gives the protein CSVGYTGPNYGYTF.

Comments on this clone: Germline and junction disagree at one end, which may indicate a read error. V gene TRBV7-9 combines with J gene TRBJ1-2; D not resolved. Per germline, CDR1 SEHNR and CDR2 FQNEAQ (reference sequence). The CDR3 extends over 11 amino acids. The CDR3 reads CSSSLGDGYTF. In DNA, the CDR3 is TGTTCCAGCAGCCTCGGTGATGGCTACACCTTC. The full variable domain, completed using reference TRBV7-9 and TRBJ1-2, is DTGVSQNPRHKITKRGQNVTFRCDPISEHNRLYWYRQTLGQGPEFLTYFQNEAQLEKSRLLSDRFSAERPKGSFSTLEIQRTEQGDSAMYLCSSSLGDGYTFGSGTRLTVV.

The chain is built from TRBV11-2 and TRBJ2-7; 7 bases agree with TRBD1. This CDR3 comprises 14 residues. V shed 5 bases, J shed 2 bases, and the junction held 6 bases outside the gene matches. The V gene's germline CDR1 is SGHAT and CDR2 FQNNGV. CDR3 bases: TGTGCCAGCAGCCGCTTCGACAGGGCCTACGAGCAGTACTTC. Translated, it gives CASSRFDRAYEQYF.

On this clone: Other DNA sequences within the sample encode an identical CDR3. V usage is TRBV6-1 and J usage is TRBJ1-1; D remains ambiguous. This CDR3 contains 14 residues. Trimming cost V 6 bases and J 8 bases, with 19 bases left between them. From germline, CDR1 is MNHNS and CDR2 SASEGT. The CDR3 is CASSLILYELEAFF. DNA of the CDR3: TGTGCCAGCAGCCTTATACTCTACGAGTTAGAAGCTTTCTTT.

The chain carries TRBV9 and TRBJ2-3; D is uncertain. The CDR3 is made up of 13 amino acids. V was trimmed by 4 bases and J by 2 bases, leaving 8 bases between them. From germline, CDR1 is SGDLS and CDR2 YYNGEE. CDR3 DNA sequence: TGTGCCAGCAGCAACTACTACACAGATACGCAGTATTTT. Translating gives CASSNYYTDTQYF.

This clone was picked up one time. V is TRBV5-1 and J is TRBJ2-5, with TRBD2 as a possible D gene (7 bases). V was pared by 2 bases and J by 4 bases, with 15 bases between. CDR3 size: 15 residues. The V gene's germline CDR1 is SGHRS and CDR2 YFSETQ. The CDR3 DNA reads TGCGCCAGCAGCTTAGGGGGGGCCGTTTCAGAGACCCAGTACTTC. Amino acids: CASSLGGAVSETQYF.

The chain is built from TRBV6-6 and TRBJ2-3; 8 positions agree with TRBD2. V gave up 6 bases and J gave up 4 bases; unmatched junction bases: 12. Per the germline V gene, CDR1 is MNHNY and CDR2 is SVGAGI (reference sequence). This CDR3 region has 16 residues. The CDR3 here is CASSTSLAGGADTQYF. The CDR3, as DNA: TGTGCCAGCAGCACCTCTCTAGCGGGCGGGGCAGATACGCAGTATTTT.